The clone carrying this T cell receptor beta chain was observed a single time. Its antigen is unidentified. TCRdb's table, derived via immunoSEQ multiplex PCR, lists solely in-frame clones and lacks some. The sample includes about 120,000 clones, about 90% seen only once; the top ten take about a tenth. This sample was included in a study of T cell responses to AZD1222 COVID-19 vaccine. Study at large: Whether given at about 4 or about 12 weeks, second doses were pooled. Study-wide findings and caveats: The CD4 TCRs associated with vaccination extended across spike and predominated at 160-218 and 743-854. As reported, nearly half of all spike-specific TCRs target variant regions that are unmutated. Just a handful of AZD1222 recipients tested seropositive at baseline.

The CDR3 is made up of 15 amino acids. The V gene's germline CDR1 is SGHTA and CDR2 FQGTGA. J gave up 8 bases and V 2 bases, and 4 bases lay outside the gene matches. Material: peripheral blood, obtained on day 0 of AZD1222 vaccination. V and J are TRBV7-3 and TRBJ2-5; TRBD2 aligns across 14 bases. The clonotype was recovered from an adult in good health. The CDR3 region is CASSLGGTSGSTQYF. CDR3 nucleotides: TGTGCCAGCAGCTTAGGGGGGACTAGCGGGAGCACCCAGTACTTC. Full variable domain (outside the CDR3, taken from reference TRBV7-3 and TRBJ2-5): GAGVSQTPSNKVTEKGKYVELRCDPISGHTALYWYRQSLGQGPEFLIYFQGTGAADDSGLPNDRFFAVRPEGSVSTLKIQRTERGDSAVYLCASSLGGTSGSTQYFGPGTRLLVL.